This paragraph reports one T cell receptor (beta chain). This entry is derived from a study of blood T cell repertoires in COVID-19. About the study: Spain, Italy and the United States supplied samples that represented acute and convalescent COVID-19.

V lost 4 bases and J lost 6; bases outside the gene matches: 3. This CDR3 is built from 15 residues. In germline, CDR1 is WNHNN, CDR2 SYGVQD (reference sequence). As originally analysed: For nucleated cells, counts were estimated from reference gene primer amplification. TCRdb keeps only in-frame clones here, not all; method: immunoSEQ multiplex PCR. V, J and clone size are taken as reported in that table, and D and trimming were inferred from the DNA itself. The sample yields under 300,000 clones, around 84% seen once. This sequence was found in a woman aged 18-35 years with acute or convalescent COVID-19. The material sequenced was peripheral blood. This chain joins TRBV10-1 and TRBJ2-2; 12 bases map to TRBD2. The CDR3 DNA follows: TGCGCCAGCAGTGTTCTAGCGGGAGGGCCCGGGGAGCTGTTTTTT. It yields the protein CASSVLAGGPGELFF.